This T cell receptor (beta chain) was retrieved from a study of T cells in Graves' hyperthyroidism and ophthalmopathy. Study results and caveats: Most clonotypes that expanded in the thyroid above 0.001 also showed up in blood. Stable hyperthyroidism was separated from ophthalmopathy by a model based on 13 V-J features.

Germline CDR1 is SGHTA and CDR2 is FQGTGA. Trimming stripped 3 bases from V and 11 bases from J, with 11 bases between. CDR3 length: 13 amino acids. RNA transcripts were the template for amplifying TCR beta CDR3 regions. Initially, a first-round RT-PCR of the TCR CDR3 employed the HTBI primer set. TCRdb ran MiXCR on the multiplex PCR reads and lists one entry per CDR3 protein. The table includes around 690,000 distinct CDR3 sequences, approximately 15% detected once. To note about this clonotype: The antigen remains undetermined.

Source material: blood. V usage is TRBV7-3 and J usage is TRBJ2-6; D remains unclear. The sequence was obtained from a man aged 50-60 years with Graves' hyperthyroidism. The CDR3 spells CASSFADLDVLTF. The CDR3 DNA sequence: TGTGCCAGCAGCTTCGCGGACCTGGACGTCCTGACTTTC.